This TCR beta chain was found in a study of blood T cell repertoires in COVID-19. Authors' data handling: Amplification of reference gene primers provided the estimated nucleated cell counts. The protocol was immunoSEQ multiplex PCR, while the TCRdb copy is restricted to in-frame clones and leaves out a portion. The D gene and trimming were derived from the DNA, and the V and J assignments and clone size from that table. The table has about 300,000 clones, about nine tenths seen once; the top ten hold over 2%. V was shortened by 1 base and J by 9 bases, with 10 bases between the two germline ends. CDR1 and CDR2 (germline): LGHDT, YNNKEL (reference sequence). CDR3 size: 12 residues.

The rearrangement joins TRBV3-1 (or the pseudogene TRBV3-2) to TRBJ2-7; D unresolved. The sequence was collected from a woman aged 18-30 years who had recovered from COVID-19. Source material: PBMCs or T cells enriched from blood (not recorded which). The CDR3 nucleotides are TGTGCCAGCAGCCAAGCCGGGTCGCGGCAGTACTTC. Translated: CASSQAGSRQYF.